The 24 T cell receptor beta chains presented below share a single source sample, sequenced in a study of cytomegalovirus exposure and HLA in healthy donors. The PCR ran on 60 Vbeta and 13 Jbeta primers. Assay used: immunoSEQ multiplex PCR; TCRdb lists only in-frame clones, some missing. The sample contains over 75,000 clones, approximately 78% of which appear only once. The sample comprised PBMCs. The receptors come from a woman aged 60-75 years in good health and CMV-seronegative.

This clone was detected only a few times. The rearrangement uses TRBV7-9 and TRBJ2-5; D is perhaps TRBD2 (5 bases). Germline V CDR1 and CDR2: SEHNR, FQNEAQ (reference sequence). Trimming took 5 bases from V and 2 from J, leaving 12 bases between them. The CDR3 is made up of 14 amino acids. The CDR3, as DNA: TGTGCCAGCAGCGCGGACTTCTCTCAAGAGACCCAGTACTTC. Translation gives CASSADFSQETQYF.

V and J are TRBV19 and TRBJ2-3; possibly TRBD1 for D (5 bases). V was pared by 4 bases and J by 2 bases, with 10 bases between. Per germline, CDR1 LNHDA and CDR2 SQIVND (reference sequence). There are 14 residues in the CDR3. CDR3 loop: CASSTGLYTDTQYF. The CDR3 nucleotides read TGTGCCAGTAGTACAGGGTTATACACAGATACGCAGTATTTT.

The V gene is TRBV19, the J gene TRBJ1-5; D uncertain. Germline assignment: CDR1 LNHDA and CDR2 SQIVND (reference sequence). Between the trimmed V and J ends, which lost 2 bases and 3 bases, there was a span of 8 bases. The CDR3 sequence is 14 residues long. CDR3 coding DNA: TGTGCCAGTAGTATACCACAGATCAATCAGCCCCAGCATTTT. Translating it yields CASSIPQINQPQHF. The full variable domain, its missing parts supplied by reference TRBV19 and TRBJ1-5, is DGGITQSPKYLFRKEGQNVTLSCEQNLNHDAMYWYRQDPGQGLRLIYYSQIVNDFQKGDIAEGYSVSREKKESFPLTVTSAQKNPTAFYLCASSIPQINQPQHFGDGTRLSIL.

This clone turned up a few times. The chain recombines TRBV5-6 with TRBJ2-4, with D tentatively TRBD2 (6 bases). Germline values: CDR1 SGHDT, CDR2 YYEEEE. Trimming took 1 base from V and 0 from J, leaving 11 bases between them. The CDR3 extends over 16 amino acids. The CDR3 DNA reads TGTGCCAGCAGCTTGTACTCGGGACTAGCCAAAAACATTCAGTACTTC. Residues: CASSLYSGLAKNIQYF.

This chain uses TRBV27 with TRBJ1-2, with D tentatively TRBD1 (5 bases). CDR1 and CDR2 (germline): MNHEY, SMNVEV (reference sequence). Trimming cost V 6 bases and J 4 bases, with 18 bases left between them. CDR3 length equals 15 residues. CDR3 DNA: TGTGCCAGCAGACCGCGGGGGGGACTCCTCTATGGCTACACCTTC. Translated: CASRPRGGLLYGYTF.

The chain employs TRBV6-1 and TRBJ2-7; 9 bases fit TRBD1. V gave up 8 bases and J gave up 3 bases; unmatched junction bases: 5. This CDR3 spans 13 amino acids. Germline V gene data show CDR1 as MNHNS and CDR2 as SASEGT. In DNA, the CDR3 is TGTGCCAGCTCCGGGACAGGGATCTACGAGCAGTACTTC. It translates to CASSGTGIYEQYF.

The genes are TRBV28 and TRBJ2-5; TRBD1 aligns across 8 bases. CDR3 size: 15 residues. Trimming at V came to 4 bases and at J to 5 bases, leaving 9 bases not matched to a gene. The germline V gene encodes CDR1 MDHEN and CDR2 SYDVKM. CDR3 nucleotides: TGTGCCAGCAGTTCACGGACAGGGCCAGGCGAGACCCAGTACTTC. Its translation: CASSSRTGPGETQYF.

This rearrangement joins TRBV19 to TRBJ1-5, with 8 nucleotides matching TRBD1. This CDR3 comprises 16 residues. V was clipped by 6 bases and J by 5 bases; unmatched bases: 12. Germline V gives CDR1 LNHDA, CDR2 SQIVND (reference sequence). As DNA, the CDR3 is TGTGCCAGTAGATCCCCTTCAGGGGGCGCGTATCAGCCCCAGCATTTT. As protein: CASRSPSGGAYQPQHF.

The V and J genes are TRBV29-1 and TRBJ2-7, with 8 bases aligning to TRBD1. CDR3 size: 14 residues. The ends lost 7 bases at V and 6 bases at J; junction bases unmatched: 14. Germline V gene data show CDR1 as SQVTM and CDR2 as ANQGSEA. CDR3 DNA sequence: TGCAGCGCCGCCCCGACAGGGGAATTCGGCGAGCAGTACTTC. Its protein is CSAAPTGEFGEQYF.

In this sample, this clone turned up a few times. V is TRBV5-6 and J is TRBJ2-7, with 9 nucleotides matching TRBD2. The CDR3 extends over 17 amino acids. Per germline, CDR1 SGHDT and CDR2 YYEEEE. The V segment lost 3 bases and the J segment 0 bases; nucleotides outside the gene matches: 10. CDR3 amino acids: CASSSSYGTSRSYEQYF. As DNA, the CDR3 is TGTGCCAGCAGCTCAAGCTACGGGACTAGCCGCTCCTACGAGCAGTACTTC.

J is TRBJ1-5 and V is TRBV27; D unresolved. Per the germline V gene, CDR1 is MNHEY and CDR2 is SMNVEV (reference sequence). CDR3 size: 14 residues. The V end was cut by 8 bases, the J end by 2 bases, with 13 bases between. This CDR3 reads CASLPGVGNQPQHF. For the CDR3, the DNA is TGTGCCAGCCTCCCGGGAGTCGGCAATCAGCCCCAGCATTTT.

V usage is TRBV6-5 and J usage is TRBJ2-1, with D possibly TRBD1 on 6 matching bases. The CDR3 totals 11 residues. Deletions cut 6 bases from V and 9 bases from J, with 9 bases between. Germline CDR1 MNHEY, CDR2 SVGAGI. The CDR3 loop is CASRQGVEQFF. The CDR3 coding sequence is TGTGCCAGCAGACAGGGAGTTGAGCAGTTCTTC.

The V and J genes are TRBV10-1 and TRBJ1-1; TRBD1 agrees at 7 bases. The length of the CDR3 is 13 residues. Germline-derived CDR1 and CDR2 are WNHNN and SYGVQD (reference sequence). Trimming at V came to 3 bases and at J to 8 bases, leaving 6 bases not matched to a gene. The CDR3 spells CASSEGDRGEAFF. CDR3 coding DNA: TGCGCCAGCAGTGAAGGGGACAGAGGAGAAGCTTTCTTT.

A note on this clone: The same CDR3 is also encoded by other DNA sequences in this sample. The chain has TRBV5-1 and TRBJ2-7; D may be TRBD2 (5 bases). V lost 3 bases to trimming and J lost 0 bases, with 7 bases between them. This CDR3 region has 13 residues. Germline V gene data show CDR1 as SGHRS and CDR2 as YFSETQ. This CDR3 reads CASSSGSSYEQYF. The DNA of the CDR3 is TGCGCCAGCAGCTCGGGGAGCTCCTACGAGCAGTACTTC.

V usage is TRBV5-4 and J usage is TRBJ1-1; possible D gene TRBD1, 5 bases. In germline, CDR1 is SGHNT, CDR2 YYREEE (reference sequence). V was pared by 1 base and J by 2 bases, with 9 bases between. The CDR3 contains 14 residues. The CDR3 nucleotides are TGTGCCAGCAGCTTGTCGACAGTAAACACTGAAGCTTTCTTT. It encodes CASSLSTVNTEAFF.

The chain joins TRBV6-5 to TRBJ1-1; the match to TRBD1 covers 9 bases. Per germline, CDR1 MNHEY and CDR2 SVGAGI. CDR3 size: 13 residues. Unmatched junction bases numbered 12, after V lost 7 bases and J lost 12 bases. For the CDR3, the DNA is TGTGCCAGCAAGGCTCTACTGGGACAGGGCTCTTTCTTT. This translates into CASKALLGQGSFF.

This clone was observed a few times. The chain employs TRBV15 and TRBJ2-1, with D hard to call. The CDR3 covers 16 residues. The V gene's germline CDR1 is LNHNV and CDR2 YYDKDF (reference sequence). Trimming removed 0 bases at V and 2 bases at J, with 11 bases between. Here the CDR3 DNA reads TGTGCCACCAGCAGAGATCGTGTATCTGCCTACAATGAGCAGTTCTTC. The encoded protein is CATSRDRVSAYNEQFF.

The chain is built from TRBV5-1 and TRBJ1-3; D might be TRBD1 (5 bases). The CDR3 totals 14 residues. V dropped 3 bases and J dropped 4 bases, with 11 bases sitting between them. CDR1 SGHRS and CDR2 YFSETQ come from the germline V gene. The CDR3 here is CASSSVGGGNTIYF. For the CDR3, the DNA is TGCGCCAGCAGCTCGGTCGGGGGAGGAAACACCATATATTTT.

The chain uses TRBV28 and TRBJ2-1; TRBD2 is a possible D gene (6 bases). CDR3 length equals 15 residues. The V gene lost 2 bases and the J gene lost 2 bases, with 10 bases spanning the gap. Germline lookup yields CDR1 MDHEN and CDR2 SYDVKM. The CDR3 bases are TGTGCCAGCAGTTTAGGCGGGATCACCTACAATGAGCAGTTCTTC. Residues: CASSLGGITYNEQFF.

This clone was found a few times. This rearrangement joins TRBV9 to TRBJ2-7; weak D call: TRBD2 (5 bases). Between the trimmed V and J ends, which lost 3 bases and 5 bases, there was a span of 9 bases. In germline, CDR1 is SGDLS, CDR2 YYNGEE. The CDR3 has 12 residues. CDR3 nucleotide sequence: TGTGCCAGCAGCGGAGGGTATGACGAGCAGTACTTC. Translation: CASSGGYDEQYF.

The gene calls are TRBV6-1 and TRBJ1-5; tentative D call: TRBD1 (5 bases). The CDR3 sequence is 13 residues long. V lost 7 bases and J 6 bases, leaving 13 bases between the germline ends. Germline V gene sequence: CDR1 MNHNS, CDR2 SASEGT. CDR3 region: CASNNRWGQPQHF. The CDR3 DNA is TGTGCCAGCAACAACAGGTGGGGTCAGCCCCAGCATTTT.

This clone was picked up one time. The chain joins TRBV6-5 to TRBJ1-1; D is unresolved. The CDR3 sequence is 14 residues long. The germline V and J ends were trimmed by 1 base and 1 base, with 7 bases remaining between them. CDR1 and CDR2 (germline): MNHEY, SVGAGI. The CDR3 reads CASSYWQKNTEAFF. Here the CDR3 DNA reads TGTGCCAGCAGTTACTGGCAGAAGAACACTGAAGCTTTCTTT.

This chain joins TRBV7-2 and TRBJ2-7; tentatively, D is TRBD1 (6 bases). With 1 base removed from V and 4 bases from J, the gap between germline ends came to 11 bases. The CDR3 extends over 14 amino acids. CDR1 is SGHTA and CDR2 is FQGNSA in the germline V gene. The CDR3 region is CASSLVAGEYEQYF. The CDR3, as DNA: TGTGCCAGCAGCTTAGTGGCAGGGGAGTACGAGCAGTACTTC.

The chain links TRBV28 to TRBJ1-5; possible D gene TRBD1, 6 bases. The CDR3 consists of 14 residues. Looked up from germline, CDR1 is MDHEN and CDR2 is SYDVKM. V dropped 3 bases and J dropped 5 bases, with 11 bases sitting between them. The CDR3 sequence is CASSLRRGYQPQHF. The CDR3 nucleotides read TGTGCCAGCAGTTTGCGCAGGGGTTATCAGCCCCAGCATTTT.